This record covers a single T cell receptor (beta chain). The antigen remains undetermined. This record comes from a study of T cells after yellow fever vaccination. Study details: Preparation of fractions with low cell numbers was performed using SMART-Seq v4 Ultra Low Input. The study's findings and limits: Among all clonotypes, a small share was observed in both CD4 and CD8 compartments. The study re-detected most primary-vaccination clones after the booster (96% CD4, 80% to 90% CD8).

5'RACE template switching produced TCR cDNA carrying a universal primer site and UMIs. MiXCR was run by TCRdb on the 5' RACE reads, yielding one entry per CDR3 protein. This sample has about 550,000 distinct CDR3 sequences, with about 19% found just once. The trim removed 2 bases at V and 7 bases at J, leaving 4 bases unmatched. Germline loops: CDR1 KGHDR, CDR2 SFDVKD. The CDR3 covers 14 residues. The starting material was PBMCs, obtained 15 days after the yellow fever booster vaccination. The rearrangement links TRBV24-1 to TRBJ2-7; 10 nucleotides agree with TRBD1. The source is a young man who received the YFV17D yellow fever vaccine. The CDR3 loop is CATSDSGTGVEQYF. The CDR3 coding sequence is TGTGCCACCAGTGATTCCGGGACAGGGGTTGAGCAGTACTTC.